These 17 T cell receptor beta chains share one sample of origin, sequenced in a study of cytomegalovirus exposure and HLA in healthy donors. The PCR was carried out with 60 Vbeta primers and 13 Jbeta primers. Some clones are missing from TCRdb's copy, which holds only in-frame ones; the method was immunoSEQ multiplex PCR. The sample has more than 80,000 clones, 75% seen once. Material: PBMCs. These receptors were obtained from a male donor in good health and CMV-seropositive.

The V and J genes are TRBV5-1 and TRBJ2-3; 10 nucleotides line up with TRBD2. V shed 2 bases, J shed 3 bases, and the junction held 3 bases outside the gene matches. CDR3 size: 15 residues. CDR1 SGHRS and CDR2 YFSETQ come from the germline V gene. CDR3 loop: CASSFPGLATDTQYF. DNA of the CDR3: TGCGCCAGCAGCTTTCCGGGACTAGCGACAGATACGCAGTATTTT.

The table lists this clone with a few counts. The chain recombines TRBV4-2 with TRBJ2-3; the match to TRBD2 covers 8 bases. The CDR3 has 16 amino acids. V dropped 4 bases and J dropped 5; count of bases not matched to a gene: 11. Germline-derived CDR1 and CDR2 are LGHNA and YNFKEQ. The CDR3 loop is CASSRVGNSGEDTQYF. CDR3 coding DNA: TGTGCCAGCAGCCGAGTAGGGAATAGCGGGGAAGATACGCAGTATTTT.

The V gene is TRBV20-1, the J gene TRBJ2-1; a weak D match, TRBD2 (5 bases). V was trimmed by 6 bases and J by 9 bases, leaving 9 bases between them. Germline V gene data show CDR1 as DFQATT and CDR2 as SNEGSKA (reference sequence). The CDR3 is 10 residues long. The DNA for the CDR3 is TGCAGTGCCCCAGAGGGTGAGCAGTTCTTC. It is translated as CSAPEGEQFF.

The V call is TRBV19, the J call TRBJ2-5; a possible D gene is TRBD2 (6 bases). CDR1 LNHDA and CDR2 SQIVND come from the germline V gene (reference sequence). Trimming left V 7 bases short and J 5 bases short, with 14 bases between. The CDR3 runs 13 residues. The CDR3 spells CASTTDAGETQYF. CDR3 in DNA: TGTGCCAGTACGACAGATGCGGGGGAGACCCAGTACTTC.

The rearrangement uses TRBV7-2 and TRBJ2-1; 14 bases match TRBD2. V was clipped by 3 bases and J by 8 bases; unmatched bases: 3. Germline values: CDR1 SGHTA, CDR2 FQGNSA. The CDR3 loop spans 15 amino acids. CDR3 sequence reads: CASSFGLAGGYEQFF. The CDR3 DNA sequence: TGTGCCAGCAGCTTCGGACTAGCGGGAGGTTATGAGCAGTTCTTC.

The chain has TRBV5-5 and TRBJ1-6; possible D gene TRBD1, 5 bases. The CDR3 covers 18 residues. V was shortened by 1 base and J by 1 base, with 15 bases between the two germline ends. Germline CDR1 reads SGHKS; CDR2 reads YYEKEE (reference sequence). In DNA form, the CDR3 reads TGTGCCAGCAGCTTGAGGTTGGGGGGAAAATCCTATAATTCACCCCTCCACTTT. Its translation is CASSLRLGGKSYNSPLHF.

This clone showed up just once. This chain joins TRBV15 and TRBJ2-7, with 7 nucleotides matching TRBD1. V dropped 3 bases and J dropped 4; count of bases not matched to a gene: 6. CDR3 length: 14 amino acids. The germline V gene encodes CDR1 LNHNV and CDR2 YYDKDF (reference sequence). CDR3 sequence (DNA): TGTGCCACCAGCAGGACAGGGTGGCGGTACGAGCAGTACTTC. Its translation is CATSRTGWRYEQYF.

This clone was seen a few times. The CDR3 sequence: CASSKRQTEYNEQFF. DNA for the CDR3: TGTGCCAGCAGCAAACGGCAGACAGAGTACAATGAGCAGTTCTTC. V is TRBV7-3 and J is TRBJ2-1; D is perhaps TRBD1 (5 bases). The V gene lost 5 bases and the J gene lost 4 bases, with 15 bases spanning the gap. Germline loops: CDR1 SGHTA, CDR2 FQGTGA. This CDR3 region has 15 residues.

The chain links TRBV4-2 to TRBJ2-5; TRBD2 matches 11 bases. Germline CDR1 is LGHNA and CDR2 is YNFKEQ. With V trimmed by 4 bases and J by 5 bases, 3 bases remained unmatched. The CDR3 has 14 amino acids. The CDR3 is CASSLRTSGETQYF. In DNA, the CDR3 is TGTGCCAGCAGCCTACGGACTAGCGGGGAGACCCAGTACTTC.

This clone appeared once. The chain employs TRBV4-2 and TRBJ2-3; TRBD2 might be the D (6 bases). Between the trimmed V and J ends, which lost 4 bases and 2 bases, there was a span of 10 bases. Looked up from germline, CDR1 is LGHNA and CDR2 is YNFKEQ. CDR3 length: 14 residues. The DNA of the CDR3 is TGTGCCAGCAGCCCGGGACTTTACACAGATACGCAGTATTTT. This sequence encodes CASSPGLYTDTQYF.

With regard to this clone: A read error may account for a junction end that differs from germline. The chain links TRBV29-1 to TRBJ1-4, with D maybe TRBD1 (6 bases). Germline V CDR1 and CDR2: SQVTM, ANQGSEA. This CDR3 has 13 amino acids. This CDR3 reads CSVFWGPNEKLLF. The CDR3 DNA is TGCAGCGTTTTCTGGGGGCCTAATGAAAAACTGCTTTTT. Complete variable domain (other parts from reference TRBV29-1 and TRBJ1-4): SAVISQKPSRDICQRGTSLTIQCQVDSQVTMMFWYRQQPGQSLTLIATANQGSEATYESGFVIDKFPISRPNLTFSTLTVSNMSPEDSSIYLCSVFWGPNEKLLFGSGTQLSVL.

This clone was seen once. DNA of the CDR3: TGTGCCTGGAGTGTTCGGGGAGTCGTGAACACTGAAGCTTTCTTT. Encoded protein: CAWSVRGVVNTEAFF. This sequence joins TRBV30 and TRBJ1-1; D is ambiguous. This CDR3 region has 15 residues. Germline loops: CDR1 GTSNPN, CDR2 SVGIG (reference sequence). The V and J ends lost 0 bases and 0 bases respectively, with 11 bases between them.

This chain uses TRBV25-1 with TRBJ1-1, with a tentative D call TRBD1 (5 bases). The CDR3 has 14 amino acids. Germline assignment: CDR1 MGHDK and CDR2 SYGVNS. Trimming pared 8 bases from V and 1 base from J, leaving 14 bases between. The CDR3 loop reads CASRQSGGNTEAFF. For the CDR3, the DNA is TGTGCCAGCCGTCAAAGCGGGGGGAACACTGAAGCTTTCTTT. The variable domain in full, completed from reference TRBV25-1 and TRBJ1-1, reads EADIYQTPRYLVIGTGKKITLECSQTMGHDKMYWYQQDPGMELHLIHYSYGVNSTEKGDLSSESTVSRIRTEHFPLTLESARPSHTSQYLCASRQSGGNTEAFFGQGTRLTVV.

This clone was found a few times. J is TRBJ2-7 and V is TRBV25-1; 9 bases match TRBD1. CDR1 is MGHDK, CDR2 SYGVNS, per germline. J gave up 4 bases and V 4 bases, and 2 bases lay outside the gene matches. The CDR3 is 13 amino acids. CDR3 in amino acids: CASSATGGYEQYF. Here the CDR3 DNA reads TGTGCCAGCAGTGCGACAGGGGGGTACGAGCAGTACTTC.

This chain links TRBV12-5 with TRBJ1-5; D not certain. Germline values: CDR1 LGHNT, CDR2 FRNRAP. V was pared by 3 bases and J by 3 bases, with 6 bases between. The CDR3 contains 13 residues. DNA for the CDR3: TGTGCTAGTGGTTTTGGCCTCAATCAGCCCCAGCATTTT. Its translation: CASGFGLNQPQHF.

The chain recombines TRBV5-1 with TRBJ2-7; perhaps TRBD1 as D (6 bases). Germline lookup yields CDR1 SGHRS and CDR2 YFSETQ. This CDR3 contains 12 residues. V lost 3 bases and J 4 bases, leaving 8 bases between the germline ends. The CDR3 region has the DNA TGCGCCAGCAGCTCGGACAGATACGAGCAGTACTTC. This sequence encodes CASSSDRYEQYF.

The V and J genes are TRBV11-2 and TRBJ1-2; a possible D gene is TRBD1 (6 bases). The CDR3 has 14 residues. CDR1 and CDR2 from the germline V gene are SGHAT and FQNNGV. Between the trimmed V and J ends, which lost 4 bases and 4 bases, there was a span of 13 bases. The DNA for the CDR3 is TGTGCCAGCAGCTCGCTCACAGGGTTCTATGGCTACACCTTC. It specifies CASSSLTGFYGYTF.